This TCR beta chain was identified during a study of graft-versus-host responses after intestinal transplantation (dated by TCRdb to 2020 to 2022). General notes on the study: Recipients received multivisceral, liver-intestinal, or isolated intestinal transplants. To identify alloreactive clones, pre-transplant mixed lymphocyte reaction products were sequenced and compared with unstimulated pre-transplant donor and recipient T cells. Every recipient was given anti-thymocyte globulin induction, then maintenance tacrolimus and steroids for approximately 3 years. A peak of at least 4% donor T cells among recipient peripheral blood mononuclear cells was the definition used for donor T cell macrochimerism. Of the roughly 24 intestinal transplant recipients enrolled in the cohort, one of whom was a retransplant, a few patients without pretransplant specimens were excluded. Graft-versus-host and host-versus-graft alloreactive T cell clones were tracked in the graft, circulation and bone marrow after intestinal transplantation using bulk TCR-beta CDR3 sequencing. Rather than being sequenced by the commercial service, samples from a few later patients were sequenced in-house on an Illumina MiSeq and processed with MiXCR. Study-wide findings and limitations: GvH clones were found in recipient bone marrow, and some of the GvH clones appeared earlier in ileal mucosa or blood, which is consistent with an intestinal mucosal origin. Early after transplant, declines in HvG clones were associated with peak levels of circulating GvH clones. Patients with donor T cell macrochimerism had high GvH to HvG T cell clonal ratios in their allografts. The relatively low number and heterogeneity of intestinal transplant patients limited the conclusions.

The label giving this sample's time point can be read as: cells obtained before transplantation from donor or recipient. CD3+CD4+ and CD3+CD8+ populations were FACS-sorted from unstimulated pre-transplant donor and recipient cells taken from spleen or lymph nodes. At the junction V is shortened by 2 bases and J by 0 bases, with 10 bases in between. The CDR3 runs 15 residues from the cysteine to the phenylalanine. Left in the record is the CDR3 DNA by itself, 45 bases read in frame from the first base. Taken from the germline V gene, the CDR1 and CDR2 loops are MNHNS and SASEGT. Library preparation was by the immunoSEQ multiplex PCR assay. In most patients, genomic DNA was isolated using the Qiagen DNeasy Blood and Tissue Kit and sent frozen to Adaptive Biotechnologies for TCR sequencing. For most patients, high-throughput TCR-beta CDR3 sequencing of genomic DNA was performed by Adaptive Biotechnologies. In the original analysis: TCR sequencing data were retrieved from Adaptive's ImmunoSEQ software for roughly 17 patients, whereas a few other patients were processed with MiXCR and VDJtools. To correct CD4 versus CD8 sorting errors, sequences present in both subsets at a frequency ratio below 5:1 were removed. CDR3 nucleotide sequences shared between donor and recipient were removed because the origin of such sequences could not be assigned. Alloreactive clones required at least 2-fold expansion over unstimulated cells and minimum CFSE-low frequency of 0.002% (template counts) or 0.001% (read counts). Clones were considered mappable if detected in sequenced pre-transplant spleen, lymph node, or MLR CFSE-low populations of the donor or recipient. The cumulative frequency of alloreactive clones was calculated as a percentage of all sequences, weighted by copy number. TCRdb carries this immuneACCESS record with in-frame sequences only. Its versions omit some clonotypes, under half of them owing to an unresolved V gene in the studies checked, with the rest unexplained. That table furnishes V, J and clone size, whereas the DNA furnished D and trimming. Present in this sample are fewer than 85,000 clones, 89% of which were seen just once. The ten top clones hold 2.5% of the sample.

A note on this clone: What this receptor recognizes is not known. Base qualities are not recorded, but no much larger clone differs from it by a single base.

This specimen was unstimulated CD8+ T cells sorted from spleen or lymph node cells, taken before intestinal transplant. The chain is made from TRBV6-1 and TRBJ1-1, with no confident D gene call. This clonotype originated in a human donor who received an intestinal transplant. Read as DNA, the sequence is TGTGCCAGCAGTGAACGTCCGGGGATGAACACTGAAGCTTTCTTT. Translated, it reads CASSERPGMNTEAFF.